Detailed here is one TCR beta chain. Antigen unknown. The record originates from a study of response to subunit inactivated influenza vaccine. Study-wide points: New T cells are recruited in small numbers by each seasonal influenza vaccination, according to the authors' suggestion.

Germline-derived CDR1 and CDR2 are KGHSH and LQKENI. The CDR3 consists of 15 residues. Unmatched junction bases numbered 9, after V lost 3 bases and J lost 7 bases. TCRdb fed the RT-PCR reads into MiXCR, producing one record per CDR3 protein. This table holds hundreds of thousands of distinct CDR3 sequences, 14% found once. The material sequenced was PBMCs from blood, taken about 14 days before vaccination. This receptor was obtained from a man in his fifties or sixties who received an inactivated influenza vaccine. The chain couples TRBV18 to TRBJ2-7, with 10 bases matching TRBD1. CDR3 sequence reads: CASSPSSGTGVEQYF. The CDR3 DNA reads as TGTGCCAGCTCACCCTCATCCGGGACAGGGGTAGAGCAGTACTTC.